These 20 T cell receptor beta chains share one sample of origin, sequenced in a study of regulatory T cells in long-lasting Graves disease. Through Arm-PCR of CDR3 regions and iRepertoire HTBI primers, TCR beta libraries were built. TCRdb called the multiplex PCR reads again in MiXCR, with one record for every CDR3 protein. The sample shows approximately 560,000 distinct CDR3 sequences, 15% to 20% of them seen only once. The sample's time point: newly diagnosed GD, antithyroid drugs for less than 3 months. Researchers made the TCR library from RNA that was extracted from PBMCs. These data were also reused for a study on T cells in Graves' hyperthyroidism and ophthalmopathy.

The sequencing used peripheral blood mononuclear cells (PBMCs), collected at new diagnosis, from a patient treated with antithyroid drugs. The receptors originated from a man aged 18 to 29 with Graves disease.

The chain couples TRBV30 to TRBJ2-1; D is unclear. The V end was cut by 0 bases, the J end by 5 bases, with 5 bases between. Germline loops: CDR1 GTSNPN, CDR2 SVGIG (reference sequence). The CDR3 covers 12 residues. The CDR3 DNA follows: TGTGCCTGGAGTGTATCAGACAATGAGCAGTTCTTC. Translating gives CAWSVSDNEQFF.

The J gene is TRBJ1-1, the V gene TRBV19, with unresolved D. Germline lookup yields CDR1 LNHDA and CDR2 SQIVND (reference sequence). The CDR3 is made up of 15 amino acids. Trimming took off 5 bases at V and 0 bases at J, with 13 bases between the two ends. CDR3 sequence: CASSQLRGMNTEAFF. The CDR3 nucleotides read TGTGCCAGTAGTCAACTCCGGGGTATGAACACTGAAGCTTTCTTT.

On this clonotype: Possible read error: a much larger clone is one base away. The CDR3 region is CASSQGGDQNNEQFF. The CDR3 DNA sequence: TGTGCCAGCAGCCAAGGAGGGGACCAAAACAATGAGCAGTTCTTC. The chain recombines TRBV3-1 with TRBJ2-5; D might be TRBD1 or TRBD2, each matching 5 bases. The better agreement between TRBJ2-1 and the DNA end casts doubt on the J call. The CDR3 is 15 amino acids. Germline CDR1 and CDR2: LGHDT and YNNKEL (reference sequence).

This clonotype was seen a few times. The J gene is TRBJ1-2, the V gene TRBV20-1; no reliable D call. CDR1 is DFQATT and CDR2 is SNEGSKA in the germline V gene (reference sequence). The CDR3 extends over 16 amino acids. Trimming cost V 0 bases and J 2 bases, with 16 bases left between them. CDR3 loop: CSARDRESGNNYGYTF. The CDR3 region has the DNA TGCAGTGCTAGAGATCGGGAGTCGGGGAACAACTATGGCTACACCTTC.

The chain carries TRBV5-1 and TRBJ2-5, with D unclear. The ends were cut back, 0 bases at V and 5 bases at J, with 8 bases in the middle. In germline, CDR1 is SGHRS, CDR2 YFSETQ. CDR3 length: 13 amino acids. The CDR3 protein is CASSLGGFETQYF. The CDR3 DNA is TGCGCCAGCAGCTTGGGGGGTTTTGAGACCCAGTACTTC.

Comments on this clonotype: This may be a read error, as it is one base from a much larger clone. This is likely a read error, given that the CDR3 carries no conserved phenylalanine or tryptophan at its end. The CDR3 DNA reads TGTGCCAGCAGCCCGCAGGGGAGCGTACCCTACAATGAGCAGTTCTGC. This sequence encodes CASSPQGSVPYNEQFC. The rearrangement uses TRBV7-9 and TRBJ2-1; TRBD1 is a possible D gene (6 bases). This CDR3 is built from 16 residues. The germline gives CDR1 SEHNR, CDR2 FQNEAQ (reference sequence). The V end was cut by 5 bases, the J end by 2 bases, with 16 bases between.

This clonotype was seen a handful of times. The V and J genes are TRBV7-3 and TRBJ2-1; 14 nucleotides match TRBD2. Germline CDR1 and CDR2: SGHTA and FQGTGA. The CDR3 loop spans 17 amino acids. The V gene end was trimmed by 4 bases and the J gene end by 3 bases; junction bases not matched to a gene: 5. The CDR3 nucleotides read TGTGCCAGCAGCTCCCTCGGGACTAGCGGGAGCTACAATGAGCAGTTCTTC. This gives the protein CASSSLGTSGSYNEQFF. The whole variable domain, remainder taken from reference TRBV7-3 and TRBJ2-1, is GAGVSQTPSNKVTEKGKYVELRCDPISGHTALYWYRQSLGQGPEFLIYFQGTGAADDSGLPNDRFFAVRPEGSVSTLKIQRTERGDSAVYLCASSSLGTSGSYNEQFFGPGTRLTVL.

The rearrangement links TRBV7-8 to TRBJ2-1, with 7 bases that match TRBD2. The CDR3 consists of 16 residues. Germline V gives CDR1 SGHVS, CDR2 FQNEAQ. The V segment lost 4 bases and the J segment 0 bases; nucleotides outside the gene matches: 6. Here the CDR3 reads CASSYTSDPSYNEQFF. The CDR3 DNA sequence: TGTGCCAGCAGCTACACTAGCGACCCCTCCTACAATGAGCAGTTCTTC.

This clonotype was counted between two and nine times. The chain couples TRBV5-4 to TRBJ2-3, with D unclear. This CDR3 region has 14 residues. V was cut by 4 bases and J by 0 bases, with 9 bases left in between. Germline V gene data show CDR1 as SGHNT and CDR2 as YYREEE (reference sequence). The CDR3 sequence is CASSSKTSTDTQYF. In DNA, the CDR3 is TGTGCCAGCAGCAGTAAAACTAGCACAGATACGCAGTATTTT.

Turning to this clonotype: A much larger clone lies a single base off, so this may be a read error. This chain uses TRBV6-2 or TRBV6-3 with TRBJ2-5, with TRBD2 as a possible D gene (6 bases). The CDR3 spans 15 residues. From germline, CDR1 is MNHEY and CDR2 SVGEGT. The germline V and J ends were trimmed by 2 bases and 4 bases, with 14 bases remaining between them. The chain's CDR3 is CASSYLARGGETQYF. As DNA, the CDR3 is TGTGCCAGCAGTTACCTAGCGAGAGGCGGAGAGACCCAGTACTTC.

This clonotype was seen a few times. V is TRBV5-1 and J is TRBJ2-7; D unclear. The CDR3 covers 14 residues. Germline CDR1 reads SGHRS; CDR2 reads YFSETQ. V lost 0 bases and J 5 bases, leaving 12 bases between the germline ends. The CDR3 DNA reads TGCGCCAGCAGCTTGGCCCTGGGGAAGGACGAGCAGTACTTC. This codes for CASSLALGKDEQYF.

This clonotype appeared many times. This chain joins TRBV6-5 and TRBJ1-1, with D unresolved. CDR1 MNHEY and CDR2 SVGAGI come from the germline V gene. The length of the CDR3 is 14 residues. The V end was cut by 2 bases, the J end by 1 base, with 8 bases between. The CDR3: CASSYRQPNTEAFF. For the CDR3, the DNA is TGTGCCAGCAGTTACCGACAACCGAACACTGAAGCTTTCTTT.

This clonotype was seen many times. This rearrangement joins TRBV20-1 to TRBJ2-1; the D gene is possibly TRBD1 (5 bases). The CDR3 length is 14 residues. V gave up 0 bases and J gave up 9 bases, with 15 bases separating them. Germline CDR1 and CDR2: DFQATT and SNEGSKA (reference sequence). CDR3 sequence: CSARDFPQGGEQFF. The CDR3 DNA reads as TGCAGTGCTAGAGATTTTCCGCAGGGCGGTGAGCAGTTCTTC.

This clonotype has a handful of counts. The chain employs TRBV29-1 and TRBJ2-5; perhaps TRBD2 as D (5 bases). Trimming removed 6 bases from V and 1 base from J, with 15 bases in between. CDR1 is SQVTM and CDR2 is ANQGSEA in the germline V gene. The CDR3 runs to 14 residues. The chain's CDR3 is CSVRTLTIQETQYF. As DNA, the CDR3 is TGCAGCGTAAGGACTCTAACGATCCAAGAGACCCAGTACTTC.

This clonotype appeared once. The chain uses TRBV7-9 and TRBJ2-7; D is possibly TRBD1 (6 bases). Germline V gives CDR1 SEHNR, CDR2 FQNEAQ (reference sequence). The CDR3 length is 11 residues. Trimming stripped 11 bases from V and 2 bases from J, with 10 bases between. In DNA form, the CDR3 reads TGTGCCGGGGGCTACCCCTACGAGCAGTACTTC. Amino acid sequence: CAGGYPYEQYF.

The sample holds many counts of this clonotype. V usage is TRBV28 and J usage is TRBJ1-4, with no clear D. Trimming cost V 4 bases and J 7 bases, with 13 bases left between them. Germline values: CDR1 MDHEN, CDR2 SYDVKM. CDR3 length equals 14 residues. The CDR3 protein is CASSSTTTGEKLFF. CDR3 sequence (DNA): TGTGCCAGCAGTTCGACAACGACGGGTGAAAAACTGTTTTTT.

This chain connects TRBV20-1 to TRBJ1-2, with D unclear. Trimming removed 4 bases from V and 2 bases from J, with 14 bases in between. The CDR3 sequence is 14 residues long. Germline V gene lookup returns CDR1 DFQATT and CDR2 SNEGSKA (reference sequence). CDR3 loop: CSATAVGLNYGYTF. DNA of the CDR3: TGCAGTGCTACGGCAGTGGGCCTCAACTATGGCTACACCTTC.

This chain's CDR3 is CASSLAGAGDEQFF. The CDR3 DNA reads TGTGCCAGCAGCTTGGCGGGAGCTGGGGATGAGCAGTTCTTC. This rearrangement joins TRBV5-6 to TRBJ2-1; perhaps TRBD2 as D (6 bases). The ends were cut back, 0 bases at V and 8 bases at J, with 12 bases in the middle. Germline lookup yields CDR1 SGHDT and CDR2 YYEEEE. The CDR3 runs 14 residues.

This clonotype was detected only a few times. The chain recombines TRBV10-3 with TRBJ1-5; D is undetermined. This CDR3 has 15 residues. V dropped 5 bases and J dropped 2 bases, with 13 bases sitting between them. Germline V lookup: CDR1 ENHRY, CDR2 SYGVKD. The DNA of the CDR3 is TGTGCCATCAGTCCAAAAGGGAGGGGCAATCAGCCCCAGCATTTT. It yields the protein CAISPKGRGNQPQHF.

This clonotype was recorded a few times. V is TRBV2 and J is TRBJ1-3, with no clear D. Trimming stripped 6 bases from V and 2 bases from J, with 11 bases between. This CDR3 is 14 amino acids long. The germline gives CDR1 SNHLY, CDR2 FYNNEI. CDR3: CASSQDFTGNTIYF. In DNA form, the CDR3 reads TGTGCCAGCAGCCAGGACTTTACTGGAAACACCATATATTTT.